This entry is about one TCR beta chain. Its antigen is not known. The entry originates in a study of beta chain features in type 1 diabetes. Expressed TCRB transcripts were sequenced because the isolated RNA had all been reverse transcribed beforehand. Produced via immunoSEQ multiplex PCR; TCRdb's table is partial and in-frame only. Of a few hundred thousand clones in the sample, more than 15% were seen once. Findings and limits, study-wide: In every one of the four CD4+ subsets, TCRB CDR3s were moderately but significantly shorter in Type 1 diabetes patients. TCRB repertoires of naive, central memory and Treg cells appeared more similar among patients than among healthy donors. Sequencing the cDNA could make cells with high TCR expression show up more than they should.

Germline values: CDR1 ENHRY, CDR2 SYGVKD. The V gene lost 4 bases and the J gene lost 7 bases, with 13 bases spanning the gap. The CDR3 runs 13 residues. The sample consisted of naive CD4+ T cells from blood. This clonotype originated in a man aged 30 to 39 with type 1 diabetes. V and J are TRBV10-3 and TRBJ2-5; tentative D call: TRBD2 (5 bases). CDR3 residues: CAISGGSGGTQYF. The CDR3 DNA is TGTGCCATCAGTGGAGGGAGCGGTGGGACCCAGTACTTC.